A selection of T cell receptor beta chains follows, all from one sample in a study of T cell responses to AZD1222 COVID-19 vaccine. Measured with immunoSEQ multiplex PCR; TCRdb has only the in-frame clones, and not every one. The sample includes approximately 100,000 clones, about nine tenths seen only once; the top ten take 45% to 55%. The source was peripheral blood, collected on day 0 of AZD1222 vaccination. Source of these receptors: an adult in good health. Each CDR3 is given with its conserved first and last residue. Each record gives: clone size, V gene, D gene, CDR3 length, J gene, CDR3 DNA, CDR3 protein. The D gene is left open where the match is weak. Clone size, where shown, is once, few, many, or a class for clones that have expanded.

.	TRBV27	TRBD1	17	TRBJ1-5	TGTGCCAGCAGTGAAATTGCTGGACAGGGGCACGATCAGCCCCAGCATTTT	CASSEIAGQGHDQPQHF
.	TRBV28	TRBD1	19	TRBJ1-5	TGTGCCAGCAGTTTGCCGGGACAGGGGTTTCGGAATAGCAATCAGCCCCAGCATTTT	CASSLPGQGFRNSNQPQHF
once	TRBV11-2	.	13	TRBJ2-5	TGTGCCAGCAGCTCAAGCCGTGAGGGGACCCAGTACTTC	CASSSSREGTQYF
.	TRBV28	TRBD1	15	TRBJ2-5	TGTGCCAGCAGTTTTAGGGACAGGGGGTCGAAGACCCAGTACTTC	CASSFRDRGSKTQYF
.	TRBV7-2	TRBD1	15	TRBJ2-1	TGTGCCAGCAGCTTTAGTGGGGACAGCCACAATGAGCAGTTCTTC	CASSFSGDSHNEQFF
.	TRBV4-2	TRBD2	21	TRBJ2-2	TGTGCCAGCAGCCTCTTGGAAGGACTAGAGCTCACCCTGGCGTTGTCCGGGGAGCTGTTTTTT	CASSLLEGLELTLALSGELFF
.	TRBV7-6	.	14	TRBJ1-1	TGTGCCAGCAGCTTATGGACCGGGGACACTGAAGCTTTCTTT	CASSLWTGDTEAFF
.	TRBV5-6	.	15	TRBJ1-5	TGTGCCAGCAGCTTCGGGGGAGGGGGCAATCAGCCCCAGCATTTT	CASSFGGGGNQPQHF
.	TRBV28	.	12	TRBJ1-1	TGTGCCAGCAGTTTATTATCCACTGAAGCTTTCTTT	CASSLLSTEAFF
few	TRBV19	.	16	TRBJ1-2	TGTGCCAGTAGCGCCAGAGGGGACATTCCTAACTATGGCTACACCTTC	CASSARGDIPNYGYTF
.	TRBV28	.	13	TRBJ1-1	TGTGCCAGCAAAAACCCGGTCAACACTGAAGCTTTCTTT	CASKNPVNTEAFF
.	TRBV28	.	14	TRBJ2-1	TGTGCCAGCAGGCGGGCCCCTGGGTCGAGAGAGCAGTTCTTC	CASRRAPGSREQFF
.	TRBV18	.	14	TRBJ2-7	TGTGCCAGCTCACCACCGGGTAGCAGGTACGAGCAGTACTTC	CASSPPGSRYEQYF
.	TRBV25-1	.	13	TRBJ1-1	TGTGCCAGCAGTGATCGGGGTAGCACTGAAGCTTTCTTT	CASSDRGSTEAFF
.	TRBV27	TRBD1	15	TRBJ1-6	TGTGCCAGCAGTCCCGGGACAGGATTTAATTCACCCCTCCACTTT	CASSPGTGFNSPLHF
.	TRBV19	.	15	TRBJ2-6	TGTGCCAGTAGTATAGGGGGCGCTGGGGCCAACGTCCTGACTTTC	CASSIGGAGANVLTF
.	TRBV6-5	.	12	TRBJ2-2	TGTGCCAGCACCTTGAACACCGGGGAGCTGTTTTTT	CASTLNTGELFF
.	TRBV29-1	.	14	TRBJ2-7	TGCAGCGTTGAGCACGGGGAAAGCTCCTACGAGCAGTACTTC	CSVEHGESSYEQYF
.	TRBV2	.	13	TRBJ1-1	TGTGCCAGCATAGTCAGTATGAACACTGAAGCTTTCTTT	CASIVSMNTEAFF
.	TRBV18	TRBD2	15	TRBJ2-7	TGTGCCAGCTCACCGGCGGGAGGGGAGGTATACGAGCAGTACTTC	CASSPAGGEVYEQYF
.	TRBV28	.	17	TRBJ2-7	TGTGCCAGCAGTTTTCCTCCGGGGCTCATTAGAACCTACGAGCAGTACTTC	CASSFPPGLIRTYEQYF
few	TRBV10-3	.	14	TRBJ1-1	TGTGCCATCAGAGATTTTACAGGGCGGGCTGAAGCTTTCTTT	CAIRDFTGRAEAFF
.	TRBV9	.	16	TRBJ1-1	TGTGCCAGCAGCGTAGGTTCGGCCAGGGGGAACACTGAAGCTTTCTTT	CASSVGSARGNTEAFF
.	TRBV5-1	.	15	TRBJ2-3	TGCGCCAGCAGCTTGGGGGGCGGGAGCACAGATACGCAGTATTTT	CASSLGGGSTDTQYF
.	TRBV7-3	.	14	TRBJ1-1	TGTGCCAGCAGCTCCACCGGACCGCTGACTGAAGCTTTCTTT	CASSSTGPLTEAFF
.	TRBV5-4	TRBD1	18	TRBJ1-1	TGTGCCAGCAGCCCGATCACGGGACAGGGGCCGATGAACACTGAAGCTTTCTTT	CASSPITGQGPMNTEAFF
.	TRBV28	TRBD1	15	TRBJ2-7	TGTGCCAGCCGGACAGGGGGCGAACTAAACTACGAGCAGTACTTC	CASRTGGELNYEQYF
.	TRBV27	.	14	TRBJ1-5	TGTGCCAGCAGGATAACTTGGGGCAATCAGCCCCAGCATTTT	CASRITWGNQPQHF
.	TRBV4-3	TRBD1	16	TRBJ1-2	TGCGCCAGCAGCCAAACACGACAGGGCTATAACTATGGCTACACCTTC	CASSQTRQGYNYGYTF
.	TRBV27	TRBD2	15	TRBJ2-7	TGTGCCAGCACTTTTGCAGCGGGAGGGCCCTACGAGCAGTACTTC	CASTFAAGGPYEQYF
.	TRBV6-5	TRBD1	15	TRBJ2-2	TGTGCCAGCACCAGGCAGGGGGTGAACACCGGGGAGCTGTTTTTT	CASTRQGVNTGELFF
.	TRBV7-2	.	15	TRBJ2-6	TGTGCCAGCAGCCCCACAGGGTCTGGGGCCAACGTCCTGACTTTC	CASSPTGSGANVLTF
.	TRBV3-1/TRBV3-2	.	10	TRBJ2-7	TGTGCCAGCGGGGCTGGCGAGCAGTACTTC	CASGAGEQYF
.	TRBV18	TRBD2	15	TRBJ2-5	TGTGCCAGCCTCCCGGGACTAGCGGCAGGAGAGACCCAGTACTTC	CASLPGLAAGETQYF
.	TRBV28	TRBD2	15	TRBJ2-1	TGTGCCAGCTATCCCATGGGGGGGAATGGGAATGAGCAGTTCTTC	CASYPMGGNGNEQFF
.	TRBV7-9	TRBD1	13	TRBJ2-2	TGTGCCAGCAGCCTGACAGGGACCGGGGAGCTGTTTTTT	CASSLTGTGELFF
.	TRBV19	.	14	TRBJ1-2	TGTGCCAGTAGTATCGGAAATTTAAACTATGGCTACACCTTC	CASSIGNLNYGYTF
.	TRBV19	TRBD1	14	TRBJ2-7	TGTGCCAGTGCTTCCGGGACAGGGGGCTACGAGCAGTACTTC	CASASGTGGYEQYF
once	TRBV14	.	14	TRBJ1-1	TGTGCCAGCAGCTACCGGGCAGGGAACACTGAAGCTTTCTTT	CASSYRAGNTEAFF
.	TRBV10-3	.	15	TRBJ2-7	TGTGCCATCTCCCCTGGGGGGAAGAGGGCCTACGAGCAGTACTTC	CAISPGGKRAYEQYF
.	TRBV10-3	.	16	TRBJ2-3	TGTGCCATCAGTCGTACTAGCAATATCGAAGGAGATACGCAGTATTTT	CAISRTSNIEGDTQYF
.	TRBV7-2	.	14	TRBJ2-7	TGTGCCAGCAGCTTAGCGAGGTACGTCGACGAGCAGTACTTC	CASSLARYVDEQYF
.	TRBV18	TRBD2	16	TRBJ2-1	TGTGCCAGCTCACCTTATTCAGCGGGAGGATACAATGAGCAGTTCTTC	CASSPYSAGGYNEQFF